The 32 T cell receptor beta chains below come from one sample, sequenced in a study of T cell changes during pregnancy in multiple sclerosis. TCRdb keeps only in-frame clones here, not all; method: immunoSEQ multiplex PCR. The sample lists 50,000 or so clones, more than 80% occurring once. The sequences come from CD4+ T cells from peripheral blood mononuclear cells, collected before pregnancy. All receptors come from a female donor with multiple sclerosis, enrolled in a pregnancy study.

The chain has TRBV5-5 and TRBJ1-4; unclear D gene. The CDR3 spans 13 residues. V shed 0 bases and J shed 4 bases, with 4 bases lying between them. Germline CDR1 is SGHKS and CDR2 is YYEKEE (reference sequence). CDR3 protein: CASSLALNEKLFF. DNA of the CDR3: TGTGCCAGCAGCTTGGCCCTTAATGAAAAACTGTTTTTT.

The rearrangement uses TRBV6-1 and TRBJ2-3, with TRBD1 identical over 12 bases. This CDR3 contains 16 residues. V gave up 1 base and J gave up 8 bases; unmatched junction bases: 7. The germline gives CDR1 MNHNS, CDR2 SASEGT. The CDR3 region is CASSEEGQGAGATQYF. The CDR3 DNA reads TGTGCCAGCAGTGAAGAGGGACAGGGGGCGGGGGCTACGCAGTATTTT.

The rearrangement links TRBV6-1 to TRBJ1-5; tentative D call: TRBD1 (6 bases). The CDR3 totals 12 residues. V lost 3 bases, J lost 6 bases, and 6 bases lay in between. Germline V CDR1 and CDR2: MNHNS, SASEGT. The CDR3: CASSDRGQPQHF. CDR3 coding DNA: TGTGCCAGCAGTGACAGGGGTCAGCCCCAGCATTTT.

The V call is TRBV9, the J call TRBJ2-7; D ambiguous. CDR3 length: 14 amino acids. Germline V gives CDR1 SGDLS, CDR2 YYNGEE. V was clipped by 0 bases and J by 0 bases, with 7 bases between them. This chain's CDR3 is CASSVVPSSYEQYF. The CDR3 DNA follows: TGTGCCAGCAGCGTAGTCCCGAGCTCCTACGAGCAGTACTTC.

V is TRBV18 and J is TRBJ2-5; 11 positions agree with TRBD1. There are 18 residues in the CDR3. Germline loops: CDR1 KGHSH, CDR2 LQKENI. V shed 1 base, J shed 7 bases, and the junction held 14 bases outside the gene matches. The DNA of the CDR3 is TGTGCCAGCTCACCACTGGGATTCCGGGACAGGGGGTTCGGGACCCAGTACTTC. Translation: CASSPLGFRDRGFGTQYF.

The chain combines TRBV6-5 with TRBJ2-4, with D possibly TRBD1 on 5 matching bases. The CDR3 extends over 13 amino acids. Germline V gene lookup returns CDR1 MNHEY and CDR2 SVGAGI. Trimming removed 5 bases at V and 6 bases at J, with 11 bases between. CDR3 nucleotide sequence: TGTGCCAGCAGTAACCGACAGTTAAACATTCAGTACTTC. Translating gives CASSNRQLNIQYF.

V and J are TRBV6-1 and TRBJ1-6; no reliable D call. The germline V and J ends were trimmed by 1 base and 5 bases, with 6 bases remaining between them. The germline V gene encodes CDR1 MNHNS and CDR2 SASEGT. This CDR3 contains 14 residues. The CDR3 is CASSEVYDNSPLHF. The CDR3 nucleotides are TGTGCCAGCAGTGAAGTGTATGATAATTCACCCCTCCACTTT.

This chain connects TRBV28 to TRBJ2-5; perhaps TRBD2 as D (6 bases). The CDR3 length is 16 residues. Germline values: CDR1 MDHEN, CDR2 SYDVKM. V lost 5 bases and J 5 bases, leaving 21 bases between the germline ends. This CDR3 is CASSLRPGRRAETQYF. The CDR3 region has the DNA TGTGCCAGCAGTCTCAGACCGGGACGGAGGGCCGAGACCCAGTACTTC.

The chain joins TRBV30 to TRBJ1-1; 7 nucleotides align to TRBD1. CDR3 size: 13 residues. Per germline, CDR1 GTSNPN and CDR2 SVGIG (reference sequence). V was clipped by 3 bases and J by 4 bases; unmatched bases: 5. This chain's CDR3 is CAWRTGMITEAFF. The CDR3 nucleotides are TGTGCCTGGAGGACAGGGATGATCACTGAAGCTTTCTTT.

V and J are TRBV11-2 and TRBJ2-1; 14 positions agree with TRBD2. The CDR3 totals 17 residues. The trim removed 3 bases at V and 9 bases at J, leaving 10 bases unmatched. Germline V CDR1 and CDR2: SGHAT, FQNNGV. CDR3 amino acids: CASSFRPGTSGSTEQFF. As DNA, the CDR3 is TGTGCCAGCAGCTTTAGGCCAGGGACTAGCGGGAGCACTGAGCAGTTCTTC.

This clone was detected only once. The rearrangement links TRBV5-5 to TRBJ1-1, with a possible D match to TRBD1 (5 bases). V lost 2 bases to trimming and J lost 3 bases, with 14 bases between them. Germline CDR1 and CDR2: SGHKS and YYEKEE (reference sequence). This CDR3 has 15 amino acids. The CDR3 region is CASSFREPKDTEAFF. CDR3 DNA sequence: TGTGCCAGCAGCTTCAGGGAACCAAAAGACACTGAAGCTTTCTTT.

CDR3 bases: TGTGCCAGCGGACGGGAGGCCAGAACTGAAGCTTTCTTT. It encodes CASGREARTEAFF. V gene TRBV2 combines with J gene TRBJ1-1; D remains unclear. V lost 8 bases to trimming and J lost 5 bases, with 15 bases between them. Germline V gene lookup returns CDR1 SNHLY and CDR2 FYNNEI. The CDR3 totals 13 residues.

The chain is built from TRBV19 and TRBJ1-2; 7 bases agree with TRBD1. V lost 7 bases and J lost 7; bases outside the gene matches: 3. The germline V gene has CDR1 LNHDA and CDR2 SQIVND (reference sequence). The CDR3 is 11 residues long. CDR3 sequence: CASKEGAGYTF. The CDR3 nucleotides are TGTGCCAGTAAGGAGGGGGCTGGCTACACCTTC.

This rearrangement joins TRBV21-1 to TRBJ2-7; whether TRBD2, the table's D call, matches the DNA was not checked. TRBV21-1 is flagged as a pseudogene. This CDR3 is 16 amino acids long. The CDR3 protein is CASPKVRVPRSYEQYF. The CDR3, as DNA: TGTGCCAGCCCCAAAGTGAGGGTCCCCCGATCCTACGAGCAGTACTTC.

The V call is TRBV27, the J call TRBJ2-1; tentative D call: TRBD2 (7 bases). The germline V gene encodes CDR1 MNHEY and CDR2 SMNVEV (reference sequence). The CDR3 has 15 amino acids. Deletions cut 6 bases from V and 4 bases from J, with 16 bases between. In DNA, the CDR3 is TGTGCCAGCAGACCTCCGGGGGGCGCGTACAATGAGCAGTTCTTC. Its translation is CASRPPGGAYNEQFF.

This chain uses TRBV19 with TRBJ2-6; 10 bases align to TRBD1. Germline loops: CDR1 LNHDA, CDR2 SQIVND (reference sequence). With 5 bases clipped from V and 1 base from J, the junction kept 11 bases outside the gene matches. The CDR3 spans 19 residues. CDR3 protein: CASSLKGQGVVSGANVLTF. The CDR3 coding sequence is TGTGCCAGTAGTCTAAAAGGACAGGGGGTAGTATCTGGGGCCAACGTCCTGACTTTC. The whole variable domain, remainder taken from reference TRBV19 and TRBJ2-6, is DGGITQSPKYLFRKEGQNVTLSCEQNLNHDAMYWYRQDPGQGLRLIYYSQIVNDFQKGDIAEGYSVSREKKESFPLTVTSAQKNPTAFYLCASSLKGQGVVSGANVLTFGAGSRLTVL.

Remarks on this clone: This specimen includes other DNA sequences encoding the same CDR3. The chain is built from TRBV19 and TRBJ1-1, with 7 bases that match TRBD1. Germline CDR1 LNHDA, CDR2 SQIVND (reference sequence). The CDR3 length is 14 residues. Germline trimming cut 3 bases from V and 0 bases from J; bases unmatched to any gene: 1. As DNA, the CDR3 is TGTGCCAGTAGTATCGGGACAGTGAACACTGAAGCTTTCTTT. Its protein is CASSIGTVNTEAFF.

The rearrangement links TRBV19 to TRBJ2-7, with 8 bases aligning to TRBD1. J gave up 6 bases and V 5 bases, and 6 bases lay outside the gene matches. There are 13 residues in the CDR3. CDR1 is LNHDA, CDR2 SQIVND, per germline (reference sequence). Here the CDR3 DNA reads TGTGCCAGTAGTTTGACAGGGGTGGCCGAGCAGTACTTC. Protein: CASSLTGVAEQYF.

The chain links TRBV6-1 to TRBJ2-1; 8 positions match TRBD2. CDR1 MNHNS and CDR2 SASEGT come from the germline V gene. This CDR3 has 14 amino acids. J gave up 6 bases and V 4 bases, and 5 bases lay outside the gene matches. The CDR3 spells CASSAQRESNEQFF. The CDR3 nucleotides are TGTGCCAGCAGTGCCCAGCGGGAGAGCAATGAGCAGTTCTTC.

The chain is built from TRBV7-9 and TRBJ2-5, with D perhaps TRBD2 (5 bases). V was clipped by 5 bases and J by 4 bases, with 14 bases between them. CDR1 and CDR2 (germline): SEHNR, FQNEAQ (reference sequence). The CDR3 is made up of 14 amino acids. CDR3 sequence (DNA): TGTGCCAGCAGCCCCTCTGGGAGTGGAGAGACCCAGTACTTC. This codes for CASSPSGSGETQYF. Supplemented by reference TRBV7-9 and TRBJ2-5, the full variable domain reads DTGVSQNPRHKITKRGQNVTFRCDPISEHNRLYWYRQTLGQGPEFLTYFQNEAQLEKSRLLSDRFSAERPKGSFSTLEIQRTEQGDSAMYLCASSPSGSGETQYFGPGTRLLVL.

This chain connects TRBV6-1 to TRBJ1-2, with D perhaps TRBD1 (6 bases). Germline V lookup: CDR1 MNHNS, CDR2 SASEGT. V lost 0 bases to trimming and J lost 4 bases, with 15 bases between them. CDR3 length: 16 amino acids. The chain's CDR3 is CASSEAAAGAVYGYTF. Written as DNA, the CDR3 is TGTGCCAGCAGTGAAGCGGCGGCAGGGGCGGTCTATGGCTACACCTTC.

This chain links TRBV6-1 with TRBJ2-7; TRBD2 might be the D (5 bases). CDR3 length equals 13 residues. The germline gives CDR1 MNHNS, CDR2 SASEGT. V lost 8 bases, J lost 4 bases, and 15 bases lay in between. This CDR3 is CASELKSGYEQYF. For the CDR3, the DNA is TGTGCCAGCGAATTGAAAAGCGGATACGAGCAGTACTTC.

The chain has TRBV18 and TRBJ1-1, with 8 positions matching TRBD1. V gave up 4 bases and J gave up 0 bases; unmatched junction bases: 10. Germline V CDR1 and CDR2: KGHSH, LQKENI. The CDR3 sequence is 17 residues long. The CDR3 region is CASSQDRVWTMNTEAFF. In nucleotides, the CDR3 is TGTGCCAGCTCACAGGACAGGGTTTGGACCATGAACACTGAAGCTTTCTTT.

The chain links TRBV28 to TRBJ2-3, with a possible D match to TRBD2 (5 bases). This CDR3 is 14 amino acids long. CDR1 and CDR2 from the germline V gene are MDHEN and SYDVKM. V lost 5 bases to trimming and J lost 2 bases, with 11 bases between them. DNA of the CDR3: TGTGCCAGCAGTCCGCGGGCCAACACAGATACGCAGTATTTT. As protein: CASSPRANTDTQYF.

This chain joins TRBV7-9 and TRBJ1-1; 8 nucleotides line up with TRBD1. V was pared by 3 bases and J by 8 bases, with 11 bases of the junction left unmatched. CDR3 length: 15 residues. From germline, CDR1 is SEHNR and CDR2 FQNEAQ (reference sequence). The CDR3 DNA is TGTGCCAGCAGCTTTGAACATCGGACAGGGAGAGAAGCTTTCTTT. Translating it yields CASSFEHRTGREAFF.

The chain carries TRBV7-2 and TRBJ2-5; 8 bases align to TRBD2. Germline trimming cut 5 bases from V and 4 bases from J; bases unmatched to any gene: 9. This CDR3 is 15 amino acids long. Germline CDR1 and CDR2: SGHTA and FQGNSA. CDR3 nucleotide sequence: TGTGCCAGCAGCCAGAATATAGCGGGAACAGAGACCCAGTACTTC. Its translation is CASSQNIAGTETQYF.

This clone was observed a single time. This chain joins TRBV4-1 and TRBJ2-7, with 8 bases matching TRBD2. Germline-derived CDR1 and CDR2 are MGHRA and YSYEKL. V was clipped by 3 bases and J by 3 bases; unmatched bases: 4. The CDR3 sequence is 14 residues long. The CDR3 loop is CASSQGGGSYEQYF. The CDR3 coding sequence is TGCGCCAGCAGCCAGGGCGGGGGGAGCTACGAGCAGTACTTC.

This chain connects TRBV15 to TRBJ1-4; a possible D gene is TRBD1 (5 bases). This CDR3 is 15 amino acids long. From germline, CDR1 is LNHNV and CDR2 YYDKDF (reference sequence). V was shortened by 1 base and J by 8 bases, with 14 bases between the two germline ends. CDR3 bases: TGTGCCACCAGCAGAGTAGGGGCCGGGCTGGAAAAACTGTTTTTT. This sequence encodes CATSRVGAGLEKLFF.

The chain has TRBV7-2 and TRBJ2-3; maybe TRBD2 (6 bases). V was pared by 3 bases and J by 0 bases, with 10 bases between. The CDR3 totals 15 residues. Germline V CDR1 and CDR2: SGHTA, FQGNSA. The CDR3 bases are TGTGCCAGCAGCTTTGGCGGGACGAGCACAGATACGCAGTATTTT. It translates to CASSFGGTSTDTQYF.

This clone was recorded once. CDR3 in DNA: TGTGCCAGCAGTTCCCCATTTGGGCAGGATTACACCGGGGAGCTGTTTTTT. The encoded protein is CASSSPFGQDYTGELFF. The chain links TRBV28 to TRBJ2-2; unclear D gene. Trimming left V 4 bases short and J 3 bases short, with 18 bases between. This CDR3 region has 17 residues. Germline values: CDR1 MDHEN, CDR2 SYDVKM.

The V and J genes are TRBV11-2 and TRBJ2-1; 9 bases map to TRBD1. Trimming cost V 5 bases and J 9 bases; bases outside gene matches: 11. CDR3 size: 15 residues. Germline assignment: CDR1 SGHAT and CDR2 FQNNGV. The CDR3 DNA is TGTGCCAGCAGCCCATCCGGGACAGGGTTGGGTGAGCAGTTCTTC. Translating gives CASSPSGTGLGEQFF.

The genes are TRBV19 and TRBJ2-7; a weak D match, TRBD2 (6 bases). CDR3 length equals 17 residues. Germline V CDR1 and CDR2: LNHDA, SQIVND (reference sequence). The ends were cut back, 5 bases at V and 0 bases at J, with 20 bases in the middle. The chain's CDR3 is CASSPGAGRKDSYEQYF. For the CDR3, the DNA is TGTGCCAGTAGTCCCGGGGCCGGGAGAAAGGACTCCTACGAGCAGTACTTC.